This T cell receptor beta chain was sequenced for a study of cytomegalovirus exposure and HLA in healthy donors. In the PCR, 60 Vbeta and 13 Jbeta primers were used. The assay was immunoSEQ multiplex PCR, and TCRdb's table has in-frame clones only and misses some. The sample holds around 100,000 clones; approximately 65% are singletons and the top ten take about 2%. The CDR3 contains 14 residues. The junction had 5 bases not matched to a gene; V was cut back by 4 bases and J by 5 bases. Germline CDR1 and CDR2: ENHRY and SYGVKD. The receptor was isolated from a man aged 30 to 45 in good health and CMV-seronegative. The specimen was PBMCs. The V gene is TRBV10-3, the J gene TRBJ2-1; 7 nucleotides align to TRBD2. This chain's CDR3 is CAISGWEGNNEQFF. CDR3 bases: TGTGCCATCAGTGGGTGGGAGGGTAACAATGAGCAGTTCTTC.